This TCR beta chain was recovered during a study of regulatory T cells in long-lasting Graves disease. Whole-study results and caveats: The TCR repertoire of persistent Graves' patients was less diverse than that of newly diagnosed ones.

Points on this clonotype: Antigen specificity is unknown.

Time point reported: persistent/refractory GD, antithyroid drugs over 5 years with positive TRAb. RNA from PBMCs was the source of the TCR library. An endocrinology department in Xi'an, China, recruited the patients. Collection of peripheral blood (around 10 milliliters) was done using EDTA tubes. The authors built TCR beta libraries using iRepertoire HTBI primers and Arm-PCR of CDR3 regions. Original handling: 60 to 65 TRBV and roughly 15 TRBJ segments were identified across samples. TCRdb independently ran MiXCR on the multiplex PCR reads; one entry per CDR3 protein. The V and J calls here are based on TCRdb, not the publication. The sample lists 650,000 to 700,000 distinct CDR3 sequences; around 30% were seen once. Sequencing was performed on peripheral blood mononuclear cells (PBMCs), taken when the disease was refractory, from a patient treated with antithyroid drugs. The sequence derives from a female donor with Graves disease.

DNA of the CDR3: TGTGCCAGCAGCCCCGGGACACAACGTGGAGATGAAAAACTGTTTTTT. Protein product: CASSPGTQRGDEKLFF. V usage is TRBV12-3 or TRBV12-4 and J usage is TRBJ1-4, with D perhaps TRBD1 (6 bases). This CDR3 is 16 amino acids long. Trimming stripped 6 bases from V and 6 bases from J, with 20 bases between.